This TCR beta chain originates from a study of brain T cells in children with intractable seizures. As concerns this clone: Its target is unknown.

The V end lost 2 bases, the J end lost 1 base, and 11 bases lay between the germline ends. Germline CDR1 is SQVTM and CDR2 is ANQGSEA. The CDR3 covers 15 residues. Study-wide results and caveats: Absence of clones before surgery may stem from lower sequencing depth. HCMV serostatus was not known, and viral specificity came from CDR3 similarity only.

The time point denotes: blood from clinic visit 5 months post-surgery; TSC patient then seizure free. At least one anti-epileptic drug was given before surgery. Method: immunoSEQ multiplex PCR; TCRdb's copy keeps in-frame clones and lacks some. This repertoire shows hundreds of thousands of clones, over 90% found once; its top ten account for approximately 5%. The chain has TRBV29-1 and TRBJ2-2, with a possible D match to TRBD2 (5 bases). This sequence was found in a boy under two years old with tuberous sclerosis and intractable seizures. The sample in question was peripheral blood, obtained more than 4 months after surgery. The CDR3 DNA reads as TGCAGCGTTGAATCGGGGATAGGGAACACCGGGGAGCTGTTTTTT. Translating gives CSVESGIGNTGELFF.